The sequence of this T cell receptor (beta chain) was determined in a study of cytomegalovirus exposure and HLA in healthy donors. Study-wide results and caveats: Later genetic work tied a missense DCLRE1C variant to beta-chain V and J trimming.

The CDR3 has 15 residues. Between the trimmed V and J ends, which lost 5 bases and 1 base, there was a span of 15 bases. Germline CDR1 and CDR2: SGHRS and YFSETQ. As regards this clone: Its antigen remains unidentified.

Use of 60 Vbeta and 13 Jbeta primers characterized the PCR. Produced via immunoSEQ multiplex PCR; TCRdb's table is partial and in-frame only. The sample includes around 150,000 clones, about 76% of them seen just once. The sequencing input was PBMCs. This TCR was recovered from a woman in her thirties or forties in good health and CMV-seronegative. The chain uses TRBV5-1 and TRBJ1-1; a weak D match, TRBD1 (5 bases). DNA of the CDR3: TGCGCCAGCAGTTTTATCCAGGGCGCGAACACTGAAGCTTTCTTT. Translated, it gives CASSFIQGANTEAFF.